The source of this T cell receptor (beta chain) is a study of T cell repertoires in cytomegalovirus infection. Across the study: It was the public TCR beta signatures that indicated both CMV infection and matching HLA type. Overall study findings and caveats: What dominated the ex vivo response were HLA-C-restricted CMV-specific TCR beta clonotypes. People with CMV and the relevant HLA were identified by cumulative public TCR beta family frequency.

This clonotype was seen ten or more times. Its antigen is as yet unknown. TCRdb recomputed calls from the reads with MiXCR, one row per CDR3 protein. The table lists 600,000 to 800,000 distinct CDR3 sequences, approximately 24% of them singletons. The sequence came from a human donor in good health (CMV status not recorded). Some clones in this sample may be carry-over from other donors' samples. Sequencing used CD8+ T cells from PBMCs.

This CDR3 reads CASGTINTEAFF. CDR3 in DNA: TGTGCCAGTGGGACAATCAACACTGAAGCTTTCTTT. The chain has TRBV19 and TRBJ1-1; possible D gene TRBD1, 6 bases. V shed 8 bases and J shed 2 bases, with 9 bases lying between them. The CDR3 totals 12 residues. Germline V gives CDR1 LNHDA, CDR2 SQIVND (reference sequence).